Presented here are 20 T cell receptor beta chains from one specimen sequenced in a study of blood T cells in healthy people across ages (dated by TCRdb to the mid-2010s). Library creation used 5' RACE. The sequencing machine was an Illumina HiSeq 2500. A second PCR of about 7 to 12 cycles was performed with a sample-barcoded 5' primer and a J-beta primer mix. TCRdb's own reprocessing of the public reads used fastp at Q25 and MiXCR and kept productive beta chains. Rows merge per CDR3 protein into single entries with the most common DNA and genes. The sample contains some 1.7 million distinct CDR3 sequences, under 30% of them found a single time. Of the sample, 6.5% to 8.5% falls within the top ten clones. The sequenced sample was blood. Every receptor here comes from a woman aged 25 to 39 in good health.

This clonotype was found a few times. The chain links TRBV2 to TRBJ2-7; 9 bases match TRBD2. V dropped 8 bases and J dropped 2; count of bases not matched to a gene: 7. The CDR3 covers 14 residues. From germline, CDR1 is SNHLY and CDR2 FYNNEI. The CDR3 nucleotides read TGTGCCAGCCTGGGAGCGGGGGGTCCCTACGAGCAGTACTTC. Amino acid sequence: CASLGAGGPYEQYF.

V usage is TRBV5-1 and J usage is TRBJ2-7; 7 bases map to TRBD1. The germline V gene encodes CDR1 SGHRS and CDR2 YFSETQ. CDR3 length: 13 amino acids. Trimming cost V 4 bases and J 5 bases; bases outside gene matches: 6. The CDR3 DNA sequence: TGCGCCAGCAGCGAGGGACAGTTTGACGAGCAGTACTTC. It is translated as CASSEGQFDEQYF.

This clonotype was picked up a small number of times. The V and J genes are TRBV7-9 and TRBJ2-5; the D is unclear. Germline CDR1 SEHNR, CDR2 FQNEAQ (reference sequence). CDR3 length: 12 residues. V was pared by 5 bases and J by 7 bases, with 11 bases between. CDR3 DNA: TGTGCCAGCAGCCGCATGATGGGGACCCAGTACTTC. This sequence encodes CASSRMMGTQYF. The full variable domain, with the rest looked up from reference TRBV7-9 and TRBJ2-5, is DTGVSQNPRHKITKRGQNVTFRCDPISEHNRLYWYRQTLGQGPEFLTYFQNEAQLEKSRLLSDRFSAERPKGSFSTLEIQRTEQGDSAMYLCASSRMMGTQYFGPGTRLLVL.

A few counts support this clonotype. The chain carries TRBV28 and TRBJ2-5; 9 positions agree with TRBD2. In germline, CDR1 is MDHEN, CDR2 SYDVKM. This CDR3 spans 16 amino acids. V was clipped by 5 bases and J by 2 bases; unmatched bases: 9. In DNA form, the CDR3 reads TGTGCCAGCAGTCGCGGGAGGGCCGGTTGGCAAGAGACCCAGTACTTC. Its protein product is CASSRGRAGWQETQYF.

The sample holds a few counts of this clonotype. The chain combines TRBV6-6 with TRBJ2-6; 7 bases fit TRBD1. CDR3 length: 17 amino acids. V was clipped by 7 bases and J by 0 bases; unmatched bases: 9. Looked up from germline, CDR1 is MNHNY and CDR2 is SVGAGI (reference sequence). The CDR3 nucleotides are TGTGCCAGCACCTCATCAGGGGGATACTCTGGGGCCAACGTCCTGACTTTC. This encodes CASTSSGGYSGANVLTF.

The rearrangement uses TRBV15 and TRBJ2-3; possibly TRBD1 or TRBD2 for D (5 bases each). The V end lost 1 base, the J end lost 7 bases, and 12 bases lay between the germline ends. CDR3 length equals 14 residues. The germline V gene has CDR1 LNHNV and CDR2 YYDKDF (reference sequence). For the CDR3, the DNA is TGTGCCACCAGCAGAGCCAGGGAGCTAAATACGCAGTATTTT. Amino acid sequence: CATSRARELNTQYF.

The table lists this clonotype with a few counts. The J gene is TRBJ2-5, the V gene TRBV25-1; no definite D call. The CDR3 sequence is 11 residues long. The germline V gene encodes CDR1 MGHDK and CDR2 SYGVNS. V shed 8 bases and J shed 5 bases, with 9 bases lying between them. CDR3 residues: CASGNAETQYF. The DNA for the CDR3 is TGTGCCAGCGGGAACGCGGAGACCCAGTACTTC.

The gene calls are TRBV25-1 and TRBJ1-5; D may be TRBD1 (5 bases). CDR1 is MGHDK and CDR2 is SYGVNS in the germline V gene. Trimming took 4 bases from V and 4 from J, leaving 14 bases between them. The CDR3 is 15 residues long. The CDR3 loop is CASSATGGLNQPQHF. CDR3 in DNA: TGTGCCAGCAGTGCTACAGGTGGACTGAATCAGCCCCAGCATTTT.

This clonotype was seen a few times. J is TRBJ2-5 and V is TRBV10-3, with D possibly being TRBD1 (5 bases). The CDR3 runs 13 residues. Germline V gene sequence: CDR1 ENHRY, CDR2 SYGVKD. Trimming cost V 4 bases and J 2 bases, with 8 bases left between them. The CDR3 region has the DNA TGTGCCATCAGTGGACAGCGTCAAGAGACCCAGTACTTC. This gives the protein CAISGQRQETQYF.

The chain is built from TRBV6-5 and TRBJ1-4; D gene unclear. The CDR3 totals 15 residues. The ends were cut back, 6 bases at V and 0 bases at J, with 11 bases in the middle. The germline V gene has CDR1 MNHEY and CDR2 SVGAGI. The CDR3 region has the DNA TGTGCCAGCAGATCCCTGACCCCAACTAATGAAAAACTGTTTTTT. Residues: CASRSLTPTNEKLFF.

The chain is built from TRBV7-3 and TRBJ2-3; 7 bases map to TRBD1. Per germline, CDR1 SGHTA and CDR2 FQGTGA. The CDR3 has 16 amino acids. The ends lost 3 bases at V and 2 bases at J; junction bases unmatched: 8. The chain's CDR3 is CASSFQAGGYTDTQYF. In nucleotides, the CDR3 is TGTGCCAGCAGCTTCCAAGCAGGGGGTTACACAGATACGCAGTATTTT. The entire variable domain, with the rest obtained from reference TRBV7-3 and TRBJ2-3, is as follows: GAGVSQTPSNKVTEKGKYVELRCDPISGHTALYWYRQSLGQGPEFLIYFQGTGAADDSGLPNDRFFAVRPEGSVSTLKIQRTERGDSAVYLCASSFQAGGYTDTQYFGPGTRLTVL.

Ten or more counts support this clonotype. The V and J genes are TRBV18 and TRBJ2-3; TRBD1 matches at 9 bases. The CDR3 is made up of 15 amino acids. Germline trimming cut 3 bases from V and 5 bases from J; bases unmatched to any gene: 6. The germline V gene has CDR1 KGHSH and CDR2 LQKENI. CDR3 protein: CASSPGQGNIDTQYF. The CDR3 nucleotides are TGTGCCAGCTCACCTGGACAGGGGAATATAGATACGCAGTATTTT.

The V call is TRBV12-3 or TRBV12-4, the J call TRBJ1-4, with a possible D match to TRBD1 (5 bases). CDR3 length: 14 amino acids. Trimming pared 4 bases from V and 8 bases from J, leaving 14 bases between. CDR3 nucleotides: TGTGCCAGCAGTTCAGGGTCGGGGGACGAAAAACTGTTTTTT. This translates into CASSSGSGDEKLFF.

For this clonotype: A much larger clone lies a single base off, so this may be a read error. The V gene is TRBV29-1, the J gene TRBJ2-5; the match to TRBD2 covers 8 bases. Germline V gene sequence: CDR1 SQVTM, CDR2 ANQGSEA. This CDR3 has 14 residues. The trim removed 6 bases at V and 11 bases at J, leaving 17 bases unmatched. In DNA, the CDR3 is TGCAGCGTCAAGGGACTAGTGGGACCGGGGGAGCAGTACTTC. It is translated as CSVKGLVGPGEQYF.

This clonotype was observed many times. The chain employs TRBV5-1 and TRBJ2-1; D is unresolved. The germline V gene has CDR1 SGHRS and CDR2 YFSETQ. V was pared by 4 bases and J by 6 bases, with 17 bases between. This CDR3 contains 15 residues. The CDR3 is CASSPTAGIANEQFF. CDR3 nucleotides: TGCGCCAGCAGCCCGACCGCCGGTATAGCCAATGAGCAGTTCTTC.

Remarks on this clonotype: The junction does not match germline at one end; this may be a read error. V is TRBV5-5 and J is TRBJ1-5; 7 nucleotides line up with TRBD1. The V gene's germline CDR1 is SGHKS and CDR2 YYEKEE (reference sequence). This CDR3 has 15 amino acids. CDR3 nucleotides: TGTGTCAGCAGCCCATCCGGGACAGCAAATCAGCCCCAGCATTTT. Translated, it gives CVSSPSGTANQPQHF.

This clonotype was found once. V gene TRBV18 combines with J gene TRBJ2-3; 9 bases fit TRBD2. CDR1 KGHSH and CDR2 LQKENI come from the germline V gene. The trim removed 0 bases at V and 5 bases at J, leaving 3 bases unmatched. The CDR3 runs 15 residues. CDR3 in amino acids: CASSPPSGREDTQYF. The CDR3 DNA sequence: TGTGCCAGCTCACCACCTAGCGGGAGAGAAGATACGCAGTATTTT.

This chain joins TRBV5-1 and TRBJ1-2, with D maybe TRBD1 (6 bases). Germline V gene data show CDR1 as SGHRS and CDR2 as YFSETQ. This CDR3 region has 19 residues. V lost 0 bases and J lost 8, with 29 bases in between. DNA for the CDR3: TGCGCCAGCAGCTTGGACTGGGACCCCGTGCGCCTGGCAGGGGTCGGCTACACCTTC. Amino acids: CASSLDWDPVRLAGVGYTF.

Notes on this clonotype: This may arise from a read error, as a much more abundant clone is one base away. The chain carries TRBV9 and TRBJ2-1; D ambiguous. The CDR3 has 11 amino acids. V was cut by 0 bases and J by 8 bases, with 3 bases left in between. Per germline, CDR1 SGDLS and CDR2 YYNGEE. CDR3 loop: CASSVAHEQFF. Here the CDR3 DNA reads TGTGCCAGCAGCGTAGCCCATGAGCAGTTCTTC.

In its sample, this clonotype was seen many times. This rearrangement joins TRBV7-2 to TRBJ2-1; D unclear. Germline V gene sequence: CDR1 SGHTA, CDR2 FQGNSA. V was trimmed by 3 bases and J by 10 bases, leaving 10 bases between them. CDR3 length equals 12 residues. CDR3 loop: CASSLGRTEQFF. The CDR3 nucleotides read TGTGCCAGCAGCTTGGGAAGGACGGAGCAGTTCTTC.